What follows are 25 T cell receptor beta chains derived from one specimen sequenced in a study of blood T cell repertoires in COVID-19. This table comes from immunoSEQ multiplex PCR, and its TCRdb copy is limited to in-frame clones, with some not included. The table shows roughly 70,000 clones, with 91% occurring only once. Sequencing input: peripheral blood. The origin of the receptors is a man between 45 and 60 years old with COVID-19, enrolled during active disease.

This chain connects TRBV6-1 to TRBJ2-6; the match to TRBD1 covers 7 bases. CDR1 and CDR2 from the germline V gene are MNHNS and SASEGT. The CDR3 runs 18 residues. V gave up 4 bases and J gave up 2 bases; unmatched junction bases: 11. The CDR3 protein is CASSALIRDRAGANVLTF. As DNA, the CDR3 is TGTGCCAGCAGTGCCCTCATCCGGGACAGAGCTGGGGCCAACGTCCTGACTTTC.

V is TRBV30 and J is TRBJ2-5, with 8 bases fitting TRBD1. Germline V CDR1 and CDR2: GTSNPN, SVGIG (reference sequence). The CDR3 covers 15 residues. V lost 1 base, J lost 1 base, and 5 bases stayed unmatched. CDR3 in DNA: TGTGCCTGGAGTGGGGGACAGGATATCCAAGAGACCCAGTACTTC. Amino acids: CAWSGGQDIQETQYF.

The chain has TRBV15 and TRBJ1-5; D remains unclear. CDR1 is LNHNV, CDR2 YYDKDF, per germline (reference sequence). This CDR3 is built from 15 residues. Trimming took 0 bases from V and 7 from J, leaving 13 bases between them. The chain's CDR3 is CATSREVNDGQPQHF. DNA of the CDR3: TGTGCCACCAGCAGAGAGGTCAACGACGGGCAGCCCCAGCATTTT. Looking up the rest from reference TRBV15 and TRBJ1-5 gives the full variable domain: DAMVIQNPRYQVTQFGKPVTLSCSQTLNHNVMYWYQQKSSQAPKLLFHYYDKDFNNEADTPDNFQSRRPNTSFCFLDIRSPGLGDTAMYLCATSREVNDGQPQHFGDGTRLSIL.

The chain links TRBV29-1 to TRBJ2-1; D gene ambiguous. Looked up from germline, CDR1 is SQVTM and CDR2 is ANQGSEA. V was cut by 4 bases and J by 3 bases, with 7 bases left in between. The CDR3 consists of 12 residues. The CDR3 DNA is TGCAGCGTTGGACACCACTACAATGAGCAGTTCTTC. Its translation: CSVGHHYNEQFF.

This sequence joins TRBV6-5 and TRBJ1-6, with no clear D. There are 16 residues in the CDR3. Trimming left V 0 bases short and J 4 bases short, with 10 bases between. CDR1 MNHEY and CDR2 SVGAGI come from the germline V gene. Written as DNA, the CDR3 is TGTGCCAGCAGTTACTCGAGCGGATCTTATAATTCACCCCTCCACTTT. Translated: CASSYSSGSYNSPLHF.

The chain employs TRBV6-5 and TRBJ2-1; perhaps TRBD2 as D (6 bases). Trimming stripped 0 bases from V and 9 bases from J, with 15 bases between. The germline V gene encodes CDR1 MNHEY and CDR2 SVGAGI. This CDR3 spans 15 amino acids. Here the CDR3 DNA reads TGTGCCAGCAGTTACTCGTACAAAGTGGGGGGTGAGCAGTTCTTC. Residues: CASSYSYKVGGEQFF.

The chain has TRBV19 and TRBJ1-6, with TRBD1 matching 7 bases. Losses at the gene ends were 6 bases for V and 6 bases for J; bases not matched to a gene: 8. The germline CDR1 and CDR2 sequences are LNHDA and SQIVND (reference sequence). The CDR3 covers 15 residues. CDR3 in DNA: TGTGCCAGTAGGGCACCGGGACAGACTAATTCACCCCTCCACTTT. Translating gives CASRAPGQTNSPLHF.

This clone was counted once. The V gene is TRBV5-6, the J gene TRBJ2-5; TRBD2 matches 8 bases. V was clipped by 4 bases and J by 5 bases; unmatched bases: 7. Germline-derived CDR1 and CDR2 are SGHDT and YYEEEE. This CDR3 region has 14 residues. CDR3 sequence: CASSTGLVVETQYF. CDR3 in DNA: TGTGCCAGCAGCACGGGACTAGTGGTCGAGACCCAGTACTTC.

As concerns this clone: Other DNA sequences in the sample encode the same CDR3. The rearrangement joins TRBV5-1 to TRBJ2-1, with D maybe TRBD1 (6 bases). The CDR3 is made up of 14 amino acids. V was cut by 3 bases and J by 4 bases, with 11 bases left in between. Germline CDR1 SGHRS, CDR2 YFSETQ. CDR3 in amino acids: CASSSPGQYNEQFF. The DNA for the CDR3 is TGCGCCAGCAGCTCCCCCGGACAGTACAATGAGCAGTTCTTC.

The chain is built from TRBV4-3 and TRBJ2-3; 9 nucleotides agree with TRBD1. V lost 4 bases and J lost 9; bases outside the gene matches: 2. The CDR3 contains 12 residues. Germline V CDR1 and CDR2: LGHNA, YSLEER. CDR3 sequence (DNA): TGCGCCAGCAGCCGAGGGACAGGGACGCAGTATTTT. It yields the protein CASSRGTGTQYF.

This clone was observed once. The chain couples TRBV6-5 to TRBJ2-7; the match to TRBD1 covers 8 bases. The V and J ends lost 2 bases and 3 bases, in that order; junction bases with no gene match: 6. The CDR3 has 15 amino acids. The germline CDR1 and CDR2 sequences are MNHEY and SVGAGI. The CDR3 loop is CASSYGQGILYEQYF. The CDR3 DNA sequence: TGTGCCAGCAGTTACGGACAGGGAATTCTCTACGAGCAGTACTTC.

V is TRBV19 and J is TRBJ2-1, with a tentative D call TRBD2 (8 bases). This CDR3 has 21 residues. Germline assignment: CDR1 LNHDA and CDR2 SQIVND (reference sequence). V was shortened by 5 bases and J by 8 bases, with 37 bases between the two germline ends. CDR3 amino acids: CASSPRAGNRGRLAGGDEQFF. CDR3 in DNA: TGTGCCAGTAGTCCGCGAGCGGGAAACAGGGGAAGGCTAGCGGGCGGGGATGAGCAGTTCTTC.

The genes are TRBV7-3 and TRBJ2-5, with 9 nucleotides matching TRBD1. Trimming at V came to 5 bases and at J to 6 bases, leaving 4 bases not matched to a gene. CDR3 length: 13 amino acids. Per the germline V gene, CDR1 is SGHTA and CDR2 is FQGTGA. The CDR3 loop is CASSQDRGKTQYF. DNA for the CDR3: TGTGCCAGCAGCCAAGACAGGGGGAAGACCCAGTACTTC.

The chain combines TRBV6-1 with TRBJ2-2; 10 bases agree with TRBD2. The CDR3 is 16 amino acids. Germline V gene lookup returns CDR1 MNHNS and CDR2 SASEGT. The J segment lost 6 bases and the V segment lost 4 bases, leaving 8 bases of the junction unmatched. Here the CDR3 DNA reads TGTGCCAGCAGTGCTGCCCTAGCGGGAGTCCCCGGGGAGCTGTTTTTT. Its protein product is CASSAALAGVPGELFF.

The CDR3 nucleotides are TGTGCCATCAGTGGGAGCAACCCCAATGAGCAGTTCTTC. Translating gives CAISGSNPNEQFF. The chain carries TRBV10-3 and TRBJ2-1; D is uncertain. CDR1 is ENHRY, CDR2 SYGVKD, per germline. V dropped 4 bases and J dropped 6 bases, with 10 bases sitting between them. The CDR3 is made up of 13 amino acids.

The chain combines TRBV27 with TRBJ1-5, with TRBD1 matching over 7 bases. CDR3 length: 15 amino acids. CDR1 is MNHEY, CDR2 SMNVEV, per germline (reference sequence). Losses at the gene ends were 6 bases for V and 0 bases for J; bases not matched to a gene: 5. The CDR3 DNA reads as TGTGCCAGCAGGGGGGGACAGTATAGCAATCAGCCCCAGCATTTT. This encodes CASRGGQYSNQPQHF.

This clone was observed a single time. J is TRBJ1-1 and V is TRBV13; D might be TRBD1 (6 bases). The CDR3 contains 14 residues. Germline V gene lookup returns CDR1 PRHDT and CDR2 FYEKMQ (reference sequence). Trimming left V 8 bases short and J 1 base short, with 14 bases between. The DNA for the CDR3 is TGTGCCAGCGGGATCAGGGGCGGGAACACTGAAGCTTTCTTT. Translated: CASGIRGGNTEAFF.

The chain employs TRBV11-2 and TRBJ1-4; D not resolved. The CDR3 contains 12 residues. Germline CDR1 reads SGHAT; CDR2 reads FQNNGV. V was cut by 5 bases and J by 5 bases, with 6 bases left in between. CDR3 in amino acids: CASSLLNEKLFF. The CDR3 DNA reads TGTGCCAGCAGCCTCTTAAATGAAAAACTGTTTTTT. The full variable domain, its missing parts supplied by reference TRBV11-2 and TRBJ1-4, is EAGVAQSPRYKIIEKRQSVAFWCNPISGHATLYWYQQILGQGPKLLIQFQNNGVVDDSQLPKDRFSAERLKGVDSTLKIQPAKLEDSAVYLCASSLLNEKLFFGSGTQLSVL.

V usage is TRBV5-6 and J usage is TRBJ2-2, with D possibly matching TRBD1 (7 bases). Trimming took off 0 bases at V and 8 bases at J, with 14 bases between the two ends. The germline V gene encodes CDR1 SGHDT and CDR2 YYEEEE. The CDR3 has 15 residues. This chain's CDR3 is CASSLEPTGRGELFF. The CDR3 DNA is TGTGCCAGCAGCTTGGAACCGACAGGGAGGGGGGAGCTGTTTTTT.

This chain links TRBV6-5 with TRBJ2-1; a possible D gene is TRBD2 (6 bases). CDR3 length: 14 residues. The V gene lost 5 bases and the J gene lost 7 bases, with 15 bases spanning the gap. Germline CDR1 is MNHEY and CDR2 is SVGAGI. In nucleotides, the CDR3 is TGTGCCAGCAGTCCCCAGGGAGGTGGGAATGAGCAGTTCTTC. This encodes CASSPQGGGNEQFF.

This clone occurred once. The chain recombines TRBV4-1 with TRBJ2-1; 7 nucleotides align to TRBD1. CDR3 size: 16 residues. CDR1 is MGHRA, CDR2 YSYEKL, per germline. Trimming at V came to 5 bases and at J to 0 bases, leaving 7 bases not matched to a gene. The CDR3 loop reads CASSSWDSSSYNEQFF. The CDR3 DNA reads as TGCGCCAGCAGCTCTTGGGACAGTAGCTCCTACAATGAGCAGTTCTTC.

V usage is TRBV7-9 and J usage is TRBJ1-1; 8 bases are shared with TRBD1. Germline V CDR1 and CDR2: SEHNR, FQNEAQ (reference sequence). CDR3 size: 14 residues. The trim removed 5 bases at V and 3 bases at J, leaving 5 bases unmatched. The CDR3 DNA is TGTGCCAGCAGCCCGAGGACAGGGCACACTGAAGCTTTCTTT. Protein sequence: CASSPRTGHTEAFF.

The chain links TRBV6-5 to TRBJ1-3, with 9 bases matching TRBD1. J lost 3 bases, V lost 5 bases, and 2 bases had no gene match. The germline V gene has CDR1 MNHEY and CDR2 SVGAGI. The length of the CDR3 is 14 residues. The chain's CDR3 is CASSRQGVGNTIYF. The CDR3 DNA is TGTGCCAGCAGTCGACAGGGGGTTGGAAACACCATATATTTT.

The chain combines TRBV2 with TRBJ2-3; TRBD1 matches at 7 bases. Per the germline V gene, CDR1 is SNHLY and CDR2 is FYNNEI. This CDR3 is built from 14 residues. The V segment lost 7 bases and the J segment 0 bases; nucleotides outside the gene matches: 4. The CDR3 region has the DNA TGTGCCAGCAAGGTGGGACAGAGCACAGATACGCAGTATTTT. Translation gives CASKVGQSTDTQYF.

The gene calls are TRBV10-3 and TRBJ1-2; D remains ambiguous. Germline CDR1 is ENHRY and CDR2 is SYGVKD. This CDR3 spans 12 amino acids. With 2 bases removed from V and 7 bases from J, the gap between germline ends came to 8 bases. For the CDR3, the DNA is TGTGCCATCAGTGAGACGGCGGGTGGCTACACCTTC. Protein: CAISETAGGYTF.